Presented here are 12 T cell receptor beta chains from one specimen sequenced in a study of beta chain features in type 1 diabetes. Reverse transcription of all isolated RNA meant that expressed TCRB transcripts were sequenced. Repertoires were generated with immunoSEQ multiplex PCR, while TCRdb's copy carries only in-frame clones and drops some. The profile covers around 250,000 clones, with under 70% appearing a single time and 0.053% taken by the ten largest. The sequencing input was naive CD4+ T cells from blood. These receptors were obtained from a man younger than 40 in good health.

The chain links TRBV29-1 to TRBJ2-1, with D hard to call. This CDR3 is built from 12 residues. V dropped 4 bases and J dropped 9 bases, with 13 bases sitting between them. The germline V gene has CDR1 SQVTM and CDR2 ANQGSEA. The CDR3 spells CSVADPVGEQFF. Written as DNA, the CDR3 is TGCAGCGTTGCCGACCCCGTCGGTGAGCAGTTCTTC.

The chain recombines TRBV6-5 with TRBJ1-4, with a tentative D call TRBD1 (5 bases). The CDR3 runs to 12 residues. With 5 bases removed from V and 10 bases from J, the gap between germline ends came to 11 bases. Germline CDR1 MNHEY, CDR2 SVGAGI. CDR3 residues: CASSAGAGKLFF. CDR3 DNA sequence: TGTGCCAGCAGTGCTGGGGCTGGAAAACTGTTTTTT.

The chain employs TRBV4-1 and TRBJ1-2, with a possible D match to TRBD1 (5 bases). The ends were cut back, 0 bases at V and 4 bases at J, with 15 bases in the middle. This CDR3 is built from 16 residues. CDR1 MGHRA and CDR2 YSYEKL come from the germline V gene. CDR3 coding DNA: TGCGCCAGCAGCCAAGATCCCGGCAGGGCGCCCTATGGCTACACCTTC. It yields the protein CASSQDPGRAPYGYTF.

This clone turned up a few times. The DNA for the CDR3 is TGTGCCAGCAGCTTGAAAACTAGCGGGGGGCCCACAGATACGCAGTATTTT. Its translation: CASSLKTSGGPTDTQYF. The chain joins TRBV7-2 to TRBJ2-3; 12 nucleotides line up with TRBD2. Germline V gene sequence: CDR1 SGHTA, CDR2 FQGNSA. V lost 3 bases to trimming and J lost 2 bases; unmatched junction nucleotides: 6. This CDR3 contains 17 residues.

This sequence joins TRBV29-1 and TRBJ2-1; 10 nucleotides line up with TRBD1. J gave up 4 bases and V 3 bases, and 3 bases lay outside the gene matches. Germline V gene data show CDR1 as SQVTM and CDR2 as ANQGSEA. The CDR3 has 14 amino acids. This CDR3 reads CSVEGQGKYNEQFF. As DNA, the CDR3 is TGCAGCGTTGAGGGACAGGGGAAATACAATGAGCAGTTCTTC.

Worth noting for this clone: Other DNA sequences in the sample encode the same CDR3. The rearrangement joins TRBV10-3 to TRBJ1-6; TRBD1 matches at 7 bases. Germline trimming cut 7 bases from V and 7 bases from J; bases unmatched to any gene: 4. This CDR3 is built from 13 residues. Germline CDR1 and CDR2: ENHRY and SYGVKD. The CDR3 sequence is CAITGTDNSPLHF. CDR3 nucleotides: TGTGCCATCACCGGGACAGACAATTCACCCCTCCACTTT.

The chain couples TRBV9 to TRBJ2-4; no definite D call. This CDR3 contains 16 residues. Trimming shortened V by 3 bases and J by 1 base, and 14 bases separated the two germline ends. Germline assignment: CDR1 SGDLS and CDR2 YYNGEE. The CDR3 spells CASSATGDTAKNIQYF. Here the CDR3 DNA reads TGTGCCAGCAGCGCGACTGGGGATACGGCCAAAAACATTCAGTACTTC.

This rearrangement joins TRBV7-9 to TRBJ2-5; a possible D gene is TRBD1 (6 bases). This CDR3 is built from 14 residues. The germline CDR1 and CDR2 sequences are SEHNR and FQNEAQ (reference sequence). V gave up 4 bases and J gave up 4 bases, with 13 bases separating them. This CDR3 reads CASSSGTHGETQYF. Written as DNA, the CDR3 is TGTGCCAGCAGCTCCGGGACACATGGAGAGACCCAGTACTTC.

Concerning this clone: At one of its ends the junction is not consistent with the germline gene, which may arise from a read error. The J gene is TRBJ1-2, the V gene TRBV30; D remains unclear. The V gene's germline CDR1 is GTSNPN and CDR2 SVGIG (reference sequence). This CDR3 is 14 amino acids long. CDR3 in DNA: TGTGCCGGGAGGATCCCCTGGGGTAACTATGGCTACACCTTC. Amino acid sequence: CAGRIPWGNYGYTF.

The V call is TRBV20-1, the J call TRBJ1-1; no clear D gene. The CDR3 extends over 11 amino acids. Trimming removed 4 bases at V and 0 bases at J, with 3 bases between. Germline V gene sequence: CDR1 DFQATT, CDR2 SNEGSKA (reference sequence). Written as DNA, the CDR3 is TGCAGTGCTAAGATGAACACTGAAGCTTTCTTT. This codes for CSAKMNTEAFF.

The V gene is TRBV6-1, the J gene TRBJ2-1, with 10 bases matching TRBD2. Germline loops: CDR1 MNHNS, CDR2 SASEGT. The CDR3 has 16 residues. After removal of 6 bases from V and 3 bases from J, the junction contained 8 bases not matched to a gene. The CDR3, as DNA: TGTGCCAGCAGAGAAACTAGCGGGGCCAACTACAATGAGCAGTTCTTC. Amino acid sequence: CASRETSGANYNEQFF.

This clone was found once. The chain carries TRBV10-2 and TRBJ2-1; D is possibly TRBD2 (6 bases). In germline, CDR1 is WSHSY, CDR2 SAAADI. The CDR3 contains 14 residues. Trimming left V 3 bases short and J 3 bases short, with 9 bases between. The CDR3 reads CASSDKRVYNEQFF. The CDR3 DNA reads as TGCGCCAGCAGTGATAAGCGGGTCTACAATGAGCAGTTCTTC.